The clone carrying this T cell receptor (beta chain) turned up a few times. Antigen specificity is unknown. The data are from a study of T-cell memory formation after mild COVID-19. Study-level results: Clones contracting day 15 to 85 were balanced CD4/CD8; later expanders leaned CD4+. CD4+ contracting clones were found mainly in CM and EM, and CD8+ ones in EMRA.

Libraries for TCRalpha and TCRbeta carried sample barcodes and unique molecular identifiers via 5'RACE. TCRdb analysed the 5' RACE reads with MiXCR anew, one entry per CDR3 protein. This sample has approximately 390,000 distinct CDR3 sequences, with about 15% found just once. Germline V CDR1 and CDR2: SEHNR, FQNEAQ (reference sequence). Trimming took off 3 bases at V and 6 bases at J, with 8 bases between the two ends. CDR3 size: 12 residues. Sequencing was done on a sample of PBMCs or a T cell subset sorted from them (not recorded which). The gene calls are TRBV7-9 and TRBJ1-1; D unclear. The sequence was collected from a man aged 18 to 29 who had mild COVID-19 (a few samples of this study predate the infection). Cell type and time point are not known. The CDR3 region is CASSFGASEAFF. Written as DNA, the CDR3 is TGTGCCAGCAGCTTCGGAGCGTCTGAAGCTTTCTTT.